The 9 T cell receptor beta chains below come from one sample, sequenced in a study of Graves' ophthalmopathy and Graves' hyperthyroidism. RNA transcripts yielded amplified TCR beta CDR3 regions. In the first round, RT-PCR was carried out with HTBI primers, and a multiplex PCR formed the second round. One entry per CDR3 protein results from TCRdb running MiXCR on the multiplex PCR reads. This table holds some 520,000 distinct CDR3 sequences, 13% to 15% found once. The source material was blood. The source of these receptors is a woman between 25 and 40 years old with Graves' ophthalmopathy.

In this sample, this clonotype turned up a few times. This rearrangement joins TRBV6-2 or TRBV6-3 to TRBJ1-2, with 7 bases fitting TRBD1. The ends lost 6 bases at V and 2 bases at J; junction bases unmatched: 12. Germline CDR1 reads MNHEY; CDR2 reads SVGEGT. The CDR3 is made up of 16 amino acids. CDR3 in DNA: TGTGCCAGCAGAAAAACGGGACAGCGCCACAACTATGGCTACACCTTC. Amino acid sequence: CASRKTGQRHNYGYTF.

The rearrangement joins TRBV5-1 to TRBJ2-5; 7 bases fit TRBD2. The V gene's germline CDR1 is SGHRS and CDR2 YFSETQ. This CDR3 contains 15 residues. The junction had 9 bases not matched to a gene; V was cut back by 4 bases and J by 3 bases. Here the CDR3 reads CASSHPTGGKETQYF. CDR3 DNA: TGCGCCAGCAGCCACCCCACGGGAGGTAAAGAGACCCAGTACTTC. Combining the CDR3 with reference TRBV5-1 and TRBJ2-5 gives the whole variable domain KAGVTQTPRYLIKTRGQQVTLSCSPISGHRSVSWYQQTPGQGLQFLFEYFSETQRNKGNFPGRFSGRQFSNSRSEMNVSTLELGDSALYLCASSHPTGGKETQYFGPGTRLLVL.

This clonotype was seen repeatedly, ten times or more. This rearrangement joins TRBV20-1 to TRBJ2-7, with 8 positions matching TRBD2. From germline, CDR1 is DFQATT and CDR2 SNEGSKA (reference sequence). V shed 0 bases and J 7 bases; nucleotides not matched to a gene: 14. The length of the CDR3 is 16 residues. The CDR3 DNA reads TGCAGTGCTAGAGATCCCGGGAGGGCCGCCGATGGGGAGCAGTACTTC. Residues: CSARDPGRAADGEQYF.

At least ten counts were recorded for this clonotype. The rearrangement joins TRBV12-3 or TRBV12-4 to TRBJ1-1; D gene unclear. V was cut by 3 bases and J by 1 base, with 9 bases left in between. This CDR3 contains 14 residues. The CDR3 protein is CASSFASWNTEAFF. The CDR3 nucleotides read TGTGCCAGCAGTTTCGCCAGTTGGAACACTGAAGCTTTCTTT.

This clonotype was counted at least ten times. The chain is built from TRBV10-3 and TRBJ2-2; 9 bases are a match to TRBD2. V lost 9 bases and J lost 1; bases outside the gene matches: 6. CDR3 length: 15 residues. The germline CDR1 and CDR2 sequences are ENHRY and SYGVKD. In DNA, the CDR3 is TGTGCCATAACTAGCGGGTTCCTGAACACCGGGGAGCTGTTTTTT. This sequence encodes CAITSGFLNTGELFF.

Many counts were recorded for this clonotype. The J gene is TRBJ1-1, the V gene TRBV25-1; D uncertain. The germline CDR1 and CDR2 sequences are MGHDK and SYGVNS. The CDR3 has 13 amino acids. V was trimmed by 3 bases and J by 10 bases, leaving 15 bases between them. CDR3 region: CASSDTEGWTAFF. As DNA, the CDR3 is TGTGCCAGCAGTGACACCGAGGGATGGACAGCTTTCTTT.

This clonotype was found many times. This chain joins TRBV27 and TRBJ2-2, with D unresolved. The CDR3 spans 13 residues. The germline V gene encodes CDR1 MNHEY and CDR2 SMNVEV (reference sequence). V dropped 3 bases and J dropped 6 bases, with 8 bases sitting between them. The CDR3 is CASSFRLAGELFF. The CDR3 coding sequence is TGTGCCAGCAGTTTTCGTTTGGCCGGGGAGCTGTTTTTT.

This clonotype was detected many times. J is TRBJ1-1 and V is TRBV11-2; a possible D gene is TRBD1 (6 bases). This CDR3 is built from 14 residues. Germline values: CDR1 SGHAT, CDR2 FQNNGV. The ends were cut back, 0 bases at V and 11 bases at J, with 16 bases in the middle. The CDR3 DNA follows: TGTGCCAGCAGCTTAGACCCGGGACAAGGACGGGCTTTCTTT. Translation gives CASSLDPGQGRAFF.

This clonotype came up many times. The gene calls are TRBV6-2 or TRBV6-3 and TRBJ2-7; 8 positions match TRBD2. This CDR3 is 15 amino acids long. V was pared by 0 bases and J by 0 bases, with 1 base of the junction left unmatched. Per germline, CDR1 MNHEY and CDR2 SVGEGT. CDR3 amino acids: CASSYSLAVSYEQYF. The DNA for the CDR3 is TGTGCCAGCAGTTACTCACTAGCGGTCTCCTACGAGCAGTACTTC.